Described below is a single T cell receptor (beta chain) sequence and its context. It has no known antigen specificity. Base qualities were left out, and no much larger clone turns up one base away. This record comes from a study of T cell changes during pregnancy in multiple sclerosis (dated by TCRdb to about 2019). General notes on the study: The study looked at changes in the T cell repertoire across pregnancy in women with multiple sclerosis.

According to the germline V gene (reference sequence), CDR1 reads MNHNY and CDR2 reads SVGAGI. Compared with germline, V lacks 4 bases and J lacks 2 bases; bases without a gene match: 5. The CDR3 spans 15 residues, from the cysteine through the phenylalanine. Only the CDR3 region is kept as DNA, spanning 45 bases read in frame from base 1. Receptor libraries were prepared by the immunoSEQ multiplex PCR assay. This is the immuneACCESS table as TCRdb keeps it, with only in-frame sequences that have V and J called. A part of the clones is gone; compared with another copy, unresolved V genes explain less than half, and the rest is unexplained. The table for this sample lists approximately 87,000 clones; under 95% of them were counted only once. The leading ten clones occupy approximately 0.45% of the sample.

The chain was built from TRBV6-6 and TRBJ2-1; TRBD2 matches 7 bases in the middle. The sample in question was CD4+ T cells from peripheral blood mononuclear cells, obtained in the second trimester of pregnancy. The sequence was collected from a female donor with multiple sclerosis, enrolled in a pregnancy study. For the CDR3, the sequence is CASSSGRGPYNEQFF. The nucleotide sequence reads TGTGCCAGCAGTTCAGGGAGGGGTCCCTACAATGAGCAGTTCTTC.